This passage covers 9 T cell receptor beta chains from one sample sequenced in a study of OX40 agonist ivuxolimab in advanced cancers. Preparation of the library involved the immunoSEQ multiplex PCR assay. TCRdb mirrors the immuneACCESS table, restricted to in-frame sequences. Some clones are absent from its copies; in checked studies, under half trace to an unresolved V gene, and the reason for the others is unknown. For this sample the table gives approximately 84,000 clones, of which 80% to 90% were detected only once. Jointly, the top ten make up 0.15% to 0.2% of the sample. Source: CD4+ or CD8+ T cells sorted from blood, taken in a trial of the OX40 agonist ivuxolimab. These receptors were taken from an adult with an advanced solid tumor such as melanoma, head and neck, liver or kidney cancer.

This clone came up once. The chain carries TRBV5-5 and TRBJ1-5; D is perhaps TRBD1 (5 bases). Germline V gene sequence: CDR1 SGHKS, CDR2 YYEKEE (reference sequence). V was shortened by 0 bases and J by 3 bases, with 7 bases between the two germline ends. CDR3 size: 14 residues. The CDR3 nucleotides read TGTGCCAGCAGCTTGGAGGGGTCCAATCAGCCCCAGCATTTT. It encodes CASSLEGSNQPQHF.

The chain couples TRBV7-9 to TRBJ1-1, with D possibly TRBD1 on 5 matching bases. This CDR3 comprises 17 residues. Germline V gene sequence: CDR1 SEHNR, CDR2 FQNEAQ (reference sequence). V was shortened by 2 bases and J by 0 bases, with 16 bases between the two germline ends. The CDR3 nucleotides are TGTGCCAGCAGCTTAACACGGGGGTATGGGATGAACACTGAAGCTTTCTTT. It yields the protein CASSLTRGYGMNTEAFF.

The V gene is TRBV29-1, the J gene TRBJ1-1; unclear D gene. The germline V gene encodes CDR1 SQVTM and CDR2 ANQGSEA. The CDR3 contains 12 residues. V shed 3 bases and J shed 1 base, with 6 bases lying between them. The DNA for the CDR3 is TGCAGCGTTGACAGACCGAACACTGAAGCTTTCTTT. The encoded protein is CSVDRPNTEAFF.

This clone was observed a single time. The chain employs TRBV18 and TRBJ1-1; D is perhaps TRBD1 (6 bases). This CDR3 is built from 16 residues. Germline values: CDR1 KGHSH, CDR2 LQKENI. V lost 3 bases and J lost 3, with 17 bases in between. This CDR3 is CASSPRSRGAHTEAFF. The CDR3 bases are TGTGCCAGCTCACCCAGGTCGCGGGGGGCCCACACTGAAGCTTTCTTT.

This sequence joins TRBV7-9 and TRBJ2-5, with 9 bases matching TRBD2. With 4 bases clipped from V and 5 bases from J, the junction kept 5 bases outside the gene matches. The CDR3 totals 14 residues. Germline lookup yields CDR1 SEHNR and CDR2 FQNEAQ (reference sequence). CDR3 sequence (DNA): TGTGCCAGCAGCTCATCCGGGACTAGCGAGACCCAGTACTTC. The encoded protein is CASSSSGTSETQYF. Based on the CDR3 plus reference TRBV7-9 and TRBJ2-5, the full variable domain is DTGVSQNPRHKITKRGQNVTFRCDPISEHNRLYWYRQTLGQGPEFLTYFQNEAQLEKSRLLSDRFSAERPKGSFSTLEIQRTEQGDSAMYLCASSSSGTSETQYFGPGTRLLVL.

This chain joins TRBV7-9 and TRBJ2-5; a weak D match, TRBD1 (5 bases). This CDR3 has 13 residues. CDR1 is SEHNR, CDR2 FQNEAQ, per germline (reference sequence). V lost 5 bases, J lost 4 bases, and 11 bases lay in between. The CDR3 sequence is CASSLRVPETQYF. CDR3 nucleotide sequence: TGTGCCAGCAGCCTCAGGGTTCCAGAGACCCAGTACTTC.

The V call is TRBV6-1, the J call TRBJ2-4; D is unresolved. The V gene's germline CDR1 is MNHNS and CDR2 SASEGT. This CDR3 is built from 12 residues. Trimming shortened V by 6 bases and J by 12 bases, and 15 bases separated the two germline ends. The CDR3 loop reads CASSHQGRTQYF. The CDR3 DNA is TGTGCCAGCAGCCATCAAGGACGGACTCAGTACTTC.

The gene calls are TRBV28 and TRBJ2-1; D remains ambiguous. This CDR3 is 11 amino acids long. Trimming cost V 6 bases and J 3 bases, with 3 bases left between them. Per the germline V gene, CDR1 is MDHEN and CDR2 is SYDVKM. CDR3 residues: CASRVYNEQFF. The CDR3 DNA is TGTGCCAGCAGGGTCTACAATGAGCAGTTCTTC.

The V and J genes are TRBV5-1 and TRBJ2-7, with a tentative D call TRBD2 (6 bases). The CDR3 is 14 amino acids. Germline CDR1 and CDR2: SGHRS and YFSETQ. Trimming shortened V by 1 base and J by 9 bases, and 17 bases separated the two germline ends. CDR3 in DNA: TGCGCCAGCAGCTTGTACGGGGGTGCCGATTTGCAGTACGTC. It is translated as CASSLYGGADLQYV.